Each of the 20 T cell receptor beta chains below was sequenced from the same sample in a study of shared clonotypes between healthy human individuals. Data came from immunoSEQ multiplex PCR; TCRdb stores just in-frame clones and leaves some out. The sample records approximately 1,000,000 clones, around three quarters being singletons. Input material: memory CD4+ T cells from PBMCs. The sample's subset: CD45RA-negative fraction. All receptors come from a man aged 18 to 29 in good health. Some clones in this sample may be carry-over from other donors' samples.

This sequence joins TRBV14 and TRBJ2-7; D remains unclear. CDR3 size: 16 residues. Deletions cut 3 bases from V and 4 bases from J, with 19 bases between. The germline CDR1 and CDR2 sequences are SGHDN and FVKESK. CDR3 protein: CASSHLSRHGKYEQYF. In DNA, the CDR3 is TGTGCCAGCAGCCACCTCTCGAGGCACGGAAAGTACGAGCAGTACTTC.

V usage is TRBV9 and J usage is TRBJ2-3; perhaps TRBD2 as D (6 bases). The ends were cut back, 4 bases at V and 2 bases at J, with 17 bases in the middle. The CDR3 covers 16 residues. CDR1 is SGDLS, CDR2 YYNGEE, per germline. In DNA, the CDR3 is TGTGCCAGCAGCCCCCGTGTTAGCGGCCTCACAGATACGCAGTATTTT. It encodes CASSPRVSGLTDTQYF.

The rearrangement links TRBV11-1 to TRBJ2-7; D remains unclear. V shed 6 bases and J shed 2 bases, with 8 bases lying between them. There are 12 residues in the CDR3. The germline gives CDR1 SGHAT, CDR2 FQDESV (reference sequence). The CDR3 loop is CASSPGTYEQYF. The CDR3 DNA is TGTGCCAGCAGTCCCGGAACCTACGAGCAGTACTTC.

The CDR3 here is CAIQGSGSTEAFF. In DNA form, the CDR3 reads TGTGCCATCCAGGGGTCTGGTAGTACTGAAGCTTTCTTT. This chain connects TRBV6-6 to TRBJ1-1, with D perhaps TRBD1 (6 bases). The CDR3 extends over 13 amino acids. The germline V gene encodes CDR1 MNHNY and CDR2 SVGAGI (reference sequence). V lost 10 bases and J lost 5, with 17 bases in between.

Only one count was recorded for this clone. This chain links TRBV7-9 with TRBJ1-1; weak D call: TRBD1 (5 bases). The CDR3 contains 17 residues. V lost 4 bases and J lost 0, with 18 bases in between. Germline V gene data show CDR1 as SEHNR and CDR2 as FQNEAQ (reference sequence). CDR3 coding DNA: TGTGCCAGCAGCTCCATTTTTCAGCGGACACTGAACACTGAAGCTTTCTTT. This codes for CASSSIFQRTLNTEAFF.

V usage is TRBV28 and J usage is TRBJ1-2, with D maybe TRBD1 (5 bases). Trimming cost V 4 bases and J 0 bases, with 21 bases left between them. The CDR3 is made up of 18 amino acids. CDR1 is MDHEN and CDR2 is SYDVKM in the germline V gene. The CDR3 nucleotides read TGTGCCAGCAGTTACGCGACAGCGAGGAATGATCCTAACTATGGCTACACCTTC. Its protein is CASSYATARNDPNYGYTF.

The gene calls are TRBV9 and TRBJ2-1; no clear D gene. CDR3 length equals 13 residues. Germline values: CDR1 SGDLS, CDR2 YYNGEE. V was cut by 0 bases and J by 7 bases, with 8 bases left in between. CDR3 nucleotide sequence: TGTGCCAGCAGCGTAGGGCCAGCGAATGAGCAGTTCTTC. It codes for CASSVGPANEQFF.

V and J are TRBV2 and TRBJ1-5, with TRBD1 as a possible D gene (6 bases). Trimming left V 4 bases short and J 0 bases short, with 10 bases between. CDR1 and CDR2 from the germline V gene are SNHLY and FYNNEI. CDR3 length: 15 amino acids. CDR3 DNA: TGTGCCAGCAGTGTAGGGGGGAGTAGCAATCAGCCCCAGCATTTT. Translating gives CASSVGGSSNQPQHF. Full variable domain (outside the CDR3, taken from reference TRBV2 and TRBJ1-5): EPEVTQTPSHQVTQMGQEVILRCVPISNHLYFYWYRQILGQKVEFLVSFYNNEISEKSEIFDDQFSVERPDGSNFTLKIRSTKLEDSAMYFCASSVGGSSNQPQHFGDGTRLSIL.

CDR3 region: CASESVGRGQVGVNTGELFF. CDR3 nucleotides: TGTGCCAGCGAGTCGGTTGGTCGGGGACAGGTCGGCGTAAACACCGGGGAGCTGTTTTTT. The V gene is TRBV28, the J gene TRBJ2-2; TRBD1 matches 8 bases. This CDR3 is 20 amino acids long. Unmatched junction bases numbered 22, after V lost 8 bases and J lost 2 bases. The germline V gene has CDR1 MDHEN and CDR2 SYDVKM.

The rearrangement uses TRBV5-1 and TRBJ1-2; 8 bases fit TRBD1. CDR1 is SGHRS, CDR2 YFSETQ, per germline. This CDR3 has 14 amino acids. Germline trimming cut 0 bases from V and 10 bases from J; bases unmatched to any gene: 8. CDR3 DNA sequence: TGCGCCAGCAGCTTGGTCGAACAGGGGGGAGACTACACCTTC. It specifies CASSLVEQGGDYTF.

This chain joins TRBV7-2 and TRBJ1-1, with TRBD1 as a possible D gene (5 bases). The V end lost 3 bases, the J end lost 4 bases, and 12 bases lay between the germline ends. CDR1 is SGHTA and CDR2 is FQGNSA in the germline V gene. The CDR3 is made up of 14 amino acids. CDR3 loop: CASSLDSQGTEAFF. CDR3 coding DNA: TGTGCCAGCAGCTTGGACTCCCAGGGCACTGAAGCTTTCTTT. The whole variable domain, filled in from reference TRBV7-2 and TRBJ1-1, reads GAGVSQSPSNKVTEKGKDVELRCDPISGHTALYWYRQSLGQGLEFLIYFQGNSAPDKSGLPSDRFSAERTGGSVSTLTIQRTQQEDSAVYLCASSLDSQGTEAFFGQGTRLTVV.

The chain recombines TRBV19 with TRBJ2-1; tentatively, D is TRBD2 (7 bases). Germline V gives CDR1 LNHDA, CDR2 SQIVND (reference sequence). The CDR3 spans 15 residues. Trimming cost V 7 bases and J 8 bases, with 21 bases left between them. The chain's CDR3 is CASTLGGGPWDEQFF. The CDR3 DNA sequence: TGTGCCAGTACCCTAGGGGGAGGGCCTTGGGATGAGCAGTTCTTC.

This clone showed up just a few times. Other DNA variants within this sample encode the same CDR3. The chain joins TRBV6-5 to TRBJ2-7; D remains ambiguous. CDR1 and CDR2 from the germline V gene are MNHEY and SVGAGI. CDR3 length equals 13 residues. The ends were cut back, 0 bases at V and 0 bases at J, with 3 bases in the middle. The CDR3 nucleotides read TGTGCCAGCAGTTACTCCGGCTCCTACGAGCAGTACTTC. Protein product: CASSYSGSYEQYF.

The J gene is TRBJ2-1, the V gene TRBV4-2, with 13 bases matching TRBD2. The germline gives CDR1 LGHNA, CDR2 YNFKEQ. V dropped 0 bases and J dropped 9; count of bases not matched to a gene: 8. This CDR3 spans 17 amino acids. The CDR3 DNA reads TGTGCCAGCAGCCAAGATCAGCAGACTAGCGGGGGGAGTGAGCAGTTCTTC. This sequence encodes CASSQDQQTSGGSEQFF.

The rearrangement links TRBV6-6 to TRBJ1-1, with D possibly TRBD1 on 6 matching bases. Germline loops: CDR1 MNHNY, CDR2 SVGAGI (reference sequence). CDR3 length: 14 residues. V lost 6 bases to trimming and J lost 10 bases, with 21 bases between them. The CDR3 sequence is CASRADRWARGAFF. CDR3 in DNA: TGTGCCAGCAGGGCAGACAGGTGGGCCCGAGGAGCTTTCTTT.

V usage is TRBV29-1 and J usage is TRBJ1-5, with 7 bases that match TRBD1. Germline V gene sequence: CDR1 SQVTM, CDR2 ANQGSEA. This CDR3 is built from 13 residues. J lost 8 bases, V lost 4 bases, and 8 bases had no gene match. The CDR3 here is CSVADREDEPQHF. CDR3 DNA: TGCAGCGTTGCCGACAGGGAGGATGAGCCCCAGCATTTT.

The CDR3 is CASSPGWGAGQETQYF. The CDR3 DNA reads TGTGCCAGCAGCCCGGGGTGGGGGGCAGGACAAGAGACCCAGTACTTC. J is TRBJ2-5 and V is TRBV5-6; either TRBD1 or TRBD2 may supply D (6 bases each). Deletions cut 4 bases from V and 2 bases from J, with 18 bases between. Per the germline V gene, CDR1 is SGHDT and CDR2 is YYEEEE. This CDR3 region has 16 residues.

This rearrangement joins TRBV25-1 to TRBJ2-5; TRBD2 matches at 10 bases. Trimming cost V 3 bases and J 5 bases; bases outside gene matches: 6. Germline CDR1 is MGHDK and CDR2 is SYGVNS. The CDR3 is 15 amino acids. Here the CDR3 reads CASSDPIAGGETQYF. As DNA, the CDR3 is TGTGCCAGCAGTGATCCTATAGCGGGGGGTGAGACCCAGTACTTC.

The chain links TRBV7-9 to TRBJ1-5; TRBD1 is a possible D gene (5 bases). This CDR3 region has 14 residues. Deletions cut 6 bases from V and 8 bases from J, with 17 bases between. Germline-derived CDR1 and CDR2 are SEHNR and FQNEAQ (reference sequence). The CDR3 spells CASSREGHREPQHF. In DNA, the CDR3 is TGTGCCAGCAGTCGAGAAGGACATAGGGAGCCCCAGCATTTT.

V and J are TRBV7-2 and TRBJ1-5; perhaps TRBD1 as D (6 bases). The V gene's germline CDR1 is SGHTA and CDR2 FQGNSA. This CDR3 is 15 amino acids long. The V and J ends lost 5 bases and 3 bases respectively, with 14 bases between them. DNA of the CDR3: TGTGCCAGCAGCCCACAGACAGGACCCAATCAGCCCCAGCATTTT. It translates to CASSPQTGPNQPQHF.